Detailed here is one TCR beta chain. Its specificity is unknown. The study recruited healthy Caucasian donors from Russia who were aged about 6 to 90. V lost 8 bases and J 12 bases, leaving 17 bases between the germline ends. Germline CDR1 is MNHEY and CDR2 is SMNVEV (reference sequence). The CDR3 sequence is 12 residues long. The sample originates from a study of blood T cells in healthy people across ages. General study points: Relative to aged donors, long-lived donors carried more naive CD4+ cells and displayed higher diversity. Estimates based on one million T cells were treated as lower bounds.

Together with a sample-barcoded 5' primer, a J-beta primer mix was included in a second PCR lasting about 7 to 12 cycles. TCRdb passed the 5' RACE reads through MiXCR, listing each CDR3 protein once. The sample carries about 1.5 million distinct CDR3 sequences, approximately 43% recorded once. The genes are TRBV27 and TRBJ2-1; D perhaps matches TRBD2 (5 bases). Input material: blood. This TCR was recovered from a woman aged 18-29 years in good health. The CDR3 coding sequence is TGTGCCAGCGGGTACACTAGGGATAGGCAGTTCTTC. Its protein product is CASGYTRDRQFF.